The rows below give T cell receptor beta chains drawn from one sample of a study of early T cells in non-severe SARS-CoV-2 infection. In TCRdb, the 5' RACE reads were re-called with MiXCR into one record per CDR3 protein. This sample has 43,000 or so distinct CDR3 sequences; around 3.6% occur once, and the top ten carry 3%. Sequenced: whole blood. The receptor set was obtained from an adult who was a healthcare worker with PCR-confirmed SARS-CoV-2 infection or an uninfected control (not recorded which). Each CDR3 is given with its conserved first and last residue. D genes are given only for firm matches. Some rows have no size entry. The others give once, few or many, or a class for an expanded clone.

v_call,j_call,clone_size,d_call,cdr3_aa,cdr3_nt
TRBV19,TRBJ2-3,few,NA,CASSMRGRTDTQYF,TGTGCCAGTAGTATGAGGGGGAGGACAGATACGCAGTATTTT
TRBV7-3,TRBJ1-2,many,NA,CASSSGTGGDGYTF,TGTGCCAGCAGCTCCGGGACCGGGGGAGATGGCTACACCTTC
TRBV12-3/TRBV12-4,TRBJ2-7,NA,NA,CASSLYRDRGREQYF,TGTGCCAGCAGTCTTTACCGGGACCGGGGGAGAGAGCAGTACTTC
TRBV11-2,TRBJ2-5,many,TRBD1,CASSPQTGQGETQYF,TGTGCCAGCAGCCCCCAGACAGGGCAGGGAGAGACCCAGTACTTC
TRBV7-2,TRBJ2-7,many,TRBD1,CASSLVTGGTDEQYF,TGTGCCAGCAGCTTAGTAACAGGGGGCACGGACGAGCAGTACTTC
TRBV5-1,TRBJ2-3,many,NA,CASSADSTDTQYF,TGCGCCAGCAGCGCCGACAGCACAGATACGCAGTATTTT
TRBV27,TRBJ1-5,NA,TRBD1,CASSRTGGGNQPQHF,TGTGCCAGCAGCCGGACAGGGGGCGGCAATCAGCCCCAGCATTTT
TRBV11-2,TRBJ2-3,many,NA,CASSSPGGTQYF,TGTGCCAGCAGCTCACCAGGGGGGACGCAGTATTTT
TRBV29-1,TRBJ2-1,many,TRBD1,CSGGGHRGRNEQFF,TGCAGCGGCGGGGGCCACAGGGGGCGCAATGAGCAGTTCTTC
TRBV19,TRBJ2-7,many,TRBD2,CASKRIAGENEQYF,TGTGCCAGTAAAAGGATAGCGGGGGAGAACGAGCAGTACTTC
TRBV2,TRBJ2-3,many,TRBD2,CASQAGVTDTQYF,TGTGCTAGCCAGGCGGGGGTCACAGATACGCAGTATTTT